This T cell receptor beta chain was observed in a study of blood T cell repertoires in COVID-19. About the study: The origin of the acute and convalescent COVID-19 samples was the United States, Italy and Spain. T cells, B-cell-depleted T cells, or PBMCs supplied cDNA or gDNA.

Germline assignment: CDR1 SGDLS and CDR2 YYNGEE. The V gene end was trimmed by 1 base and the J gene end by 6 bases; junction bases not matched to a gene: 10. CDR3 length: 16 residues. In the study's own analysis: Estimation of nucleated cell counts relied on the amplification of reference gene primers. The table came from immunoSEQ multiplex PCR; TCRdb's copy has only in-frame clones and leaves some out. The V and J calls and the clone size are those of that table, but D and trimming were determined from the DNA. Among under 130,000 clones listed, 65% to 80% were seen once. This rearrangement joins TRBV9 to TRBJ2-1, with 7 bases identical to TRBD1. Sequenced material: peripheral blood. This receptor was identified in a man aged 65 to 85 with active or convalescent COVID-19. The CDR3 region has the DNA TGTGCCAGCAGCGTAACCCCACCGACAGGGAGCAATGAGCAGTTCTTC. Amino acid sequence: CASSVTPPTGSNEQFF. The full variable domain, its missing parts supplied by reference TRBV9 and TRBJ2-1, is DSGVTQTPKHLITATGQRVTLRCSPRSGDLSVYWYQQSLDQGLQFLIQYYNGEERAKGNILERFSAQQFPDLHSELNLSSLELGDSALYFCASSVTPPTGSNEQFFGPGTRLTVL.